Below are 14 T cell receptor beta chains sequenced from a single sample in a study of blood T cell repertoires in COVID-19. Generated by immunoSEQ multiplex PCR, the TCRdb table keeps only in-frame clones and is missing some. Found here are around 140,000 clones, about four fifths of them singletons; the top ten hold around 3.4%. Sequenced input: peripheral blood. The receptors here all came from a man aged 65 to 85 who had recovered from COVID-19.

This chain joins TRBV7-9 and TRBJ2-7; 9 nucleotides line up with TRBD1. V gave up 2 bases and J gave up 2 bases; unmatched junction bases: 7. The CDR3 spans 16 residues. Germline values: CDR1 SEHNR, CDR2 FQNEAQ (reference sequence). The CDR3 reads CASSLRAGQGPYEQYF. The CDR3 DNA is TGTGCCAGCAGCTTAAGGGCGGGACAGGGACCCTACGAGCAGTACTTC.

This clone was detected only a few times. The V gene is TRBV29-1, the J gene TRBJ1-2, with D perhaps matching TRBD1 (6 bases). The V and J ends lost 2 bases and 4 bases respectively, with 11 bases between them. Per the germline V gene, CDR1 is SQVTM and CDR2 is ANQGSEA. The CDR3 runs 13 residues. CDR3 in amino acids: CSVEPDRGYGYTF. CDR3 sequence (DNA): TGCAGCGTTGAACCGGACAGAGGCTATGGCTACACCTTC.

The chain recombines TRBV2 with TRBJ2-7; no clear D. Per germline, CDR1 SNHLY and CDR2 FYNNEI. Trimming removed 7 bases from V and 3 bases from J, with 16 bases in between. The CDR3 spans 14 residues. DNA of the CDR3: TGTGCCAGCATGAATGGTGCCGGCGGCTACGAGCAGTACTTC. Translation: CASMNGAGGYEQYF.

The chain employs TRBV7-2 and TRBJ2-4; possibly TRBD1 for D (5 bases). Trimming cost V 5 bases and J 0 bases, with 11 bases left between them. The CDR3 consists of 15 residues. Germline V gene lookup returns CDR1 SGHTA and CDR2 FQGNSA. CDR3 sequence reads: CASSTQTVAKNIQYF. DNA of the CDR3: TGTGCCAGCAGCACACAGACAGTAGCCAAAAACATTCAGTACTTC.

The chain recombines TRBV9 with TRBJ2-7, with 14 positions matching TRBD2. The CDR3 covers 17 residues. Per germline, CDR1 SGDLS and CDR2 YYNGEE. The CDR3, as DNA: TGTCACCCTGGGGGACTAGCGGGAGCGGTTCTCCCCTACGAGCAGTACTTC. Its translation: CHPGGLAGAVLPYEQYF.

This chain's CDR3 is CASSPYTKTGTGGNYEQYF. For the CDR3, the DNA is TGCGCCAGCAGCCCATATACCAAAACCGGGACAGGGGGTAACTACGAGCAGTACTTC. The chain employs TRBV5-1 and TRBJ2-7, with 11 bases fitting TRBD1. Germline loops: CDR1 SGHRS, CDR2 YFSETQ. The CDR3 consists of 19 residues. V dropped 4 bases and J dropped 3; count of bases not matched to a gene: 18.

The chain carries TRBV2 and TRBJ2-7; D is ambiguous. The ends were cut back, 6 bases at V and 2 bases at J, with 5 bases in the middle. The CDR3 covers 11 residues. Looked up from germline, CDR1 is SNHLY and CDR2 is FYNNEI. The CDR3 spells CASSPTYEQYF. As DNA, the CDR3 is TGTGCCAGCAGCCCCACCTACGAGCAGTACTTC.

The J gene is TRBJ2-3, the V gene TRBV6-5; possibly TRBD2 for D (5 bases). Trimming cost V 5 bases and J 4 bases, with 13 bases left between them. Germline assignment: CDR1 MNHEY and CDR2 SVGAGI. This CDR3 has 14 amino acids. For the CDR3, the DNA is TGTGCCAGCAGTCCAGCGGAGTGGGCAGATACGCAGTATTTT. It translates to CASSPAEWADTQYF.

The chain joins TRBV14 to TRBJ1-1, with D possibly TRBD1 on 5 matching bases. Per germline, CDR1 SGHDN and CDR2 FVKESK. The CDR3 contains 13 residues. The V gene lost 2 bases and the J gene lost 5 bases, with 9 bases spanning the gap. CDR3 sequence reads: CASSQYGGTEAFF. CDR3 sequence (DNA): TGTGCCAGCAGCCAATACGGGGGAACTGAAGCTTTCTTT. Supplemented by reference TRBV14 and TRBJ1-1, the full variable domain reads EAGVTQFPSHSVIEKGQTVTLRCDPISGHDNLYWYRRVMGKEIKFLLHFVKESKQDESGMPNNRFLAERTGGTYSTLKVQPAELEDSGVYFCASSQYGGTEAFFGQGTRLTVV.

This clone was observed once. V usage is TRBV30 and J usage is TRBJ1-3; the D is unclear. The germline V gene encodes CDR1 GTSNPN and CDR2 SVGIG (reference sequence). Trimming pared 0 bases from V and 0 bases from J, leaving 6 bases between. CDR3 length: 14 amino acids. In DNA form, the CDR3 reads TGTGCCTGGAGTGTACTTCGCTCTGGAAACACCATATATTTT. As protein: CAWSVLRSGNTIYF.

This chain links TRBV6-5 with TRBJ1-1; 12 positions match TRBD1. The germline CDR1 and CDR2 sequences are MNHEY and SVGAGI. V lost 10 bases and J lost 7; bases outside the gene matches: 4. The CDR3 runs 12 residues. The CDR3 DNA follows: TGTGCCACGCGGGACAGGGGGCTTGAAGCTTTCTTT. Its translation: CATRDRGLEAFF.

Here the CDR3 reads CASSREGLAFTQYF. The CDR3 nucleotides are TGTGCCAGCAGCCGAGAGGGACTAGCTTTTACGCAGTATTTT. The V gene is TRBV3-1 (or the pseudogene TRBV3-2), the J gene TRBJ2-3, with TRBD2 identical over 9 bases. Germline-derived CDR1 and CDR2 are LGHDT and YNNKEL (reference sequence). The trim removed 4 bases at V and 8 bases at J, leaving 7 bases unmatched. The length of the CDR3 is 14 residues.

The chain joins TRBV9 to TRBJ1-2; the match to TRBD1 covers 7 bases. The CDR3 has 14 amino acids. Losses at the gene ends were 4 bases for V and 4 bases for J; bases not matched to a gene: 7. CDR1 is SGDLS, CDR2 YYNGEE, per germline. CDR3 DNA: TGTGCCAGCAGCTCCCAGGGGGGTGCCTATGGCTACACCTTC. Translating gives CASSSQGGAYGYTF.

This clone was seen a few times. This sequence joins TRBV11-2 and TRBJ2-7, with TRBD2 matching 8 bases. The CDR3 extends over 16 amino acids. The germline V gene encodes CDR1 SGHAT and CDR2 FQNNGV. Germline trimming cut 5 bases from V and 0 bases from J; bases unmatched to any gene: 9. In nucleotides, the CDR3 is TGTGCCAGCAGCATGAGGGCTAGCGGGCCCTCCTACGAGCAGTACTTC. Protein sequence: CASSMRASGPSYEQYF.